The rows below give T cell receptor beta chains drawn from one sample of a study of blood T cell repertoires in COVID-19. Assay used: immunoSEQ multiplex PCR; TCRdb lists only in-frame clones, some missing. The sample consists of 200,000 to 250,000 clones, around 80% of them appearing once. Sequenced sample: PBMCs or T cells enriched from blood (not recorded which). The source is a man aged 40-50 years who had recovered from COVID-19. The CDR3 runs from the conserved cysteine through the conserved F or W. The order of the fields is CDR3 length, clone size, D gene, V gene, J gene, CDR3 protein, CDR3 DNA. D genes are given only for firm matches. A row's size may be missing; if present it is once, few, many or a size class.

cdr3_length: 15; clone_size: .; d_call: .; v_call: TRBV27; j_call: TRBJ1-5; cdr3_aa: CASSSYGTGNQPQHF; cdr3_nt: TGTGCCAGCAGTTCATACGGAACAGGCAATCAGCCCCAGCATTTT
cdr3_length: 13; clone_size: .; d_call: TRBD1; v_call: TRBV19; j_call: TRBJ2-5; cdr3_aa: CASAPGGRETQYF; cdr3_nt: TGTGCCAGTGCCCCAGGGGGCCGAGAGACCCAGTACTTC
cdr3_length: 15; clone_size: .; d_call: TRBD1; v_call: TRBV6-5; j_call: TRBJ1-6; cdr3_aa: CASCLRQGRWSPLHF; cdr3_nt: TGTGCCAGCTGCCTCCGACAGGGCCGGTGGTCACCCCTCCACTTT
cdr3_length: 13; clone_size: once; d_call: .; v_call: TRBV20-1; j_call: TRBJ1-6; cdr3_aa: CSASEIENSPLHF; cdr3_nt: TGCAGTGCTAGTGAGATAGAAAATTCACCCCTCCACTTT
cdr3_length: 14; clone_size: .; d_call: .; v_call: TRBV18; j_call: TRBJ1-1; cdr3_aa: CASSPGVEGTEAFF; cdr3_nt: TGTGCCAGCTCACCAGGGGTTGAGGGAACTGAAGCTTTCTTT
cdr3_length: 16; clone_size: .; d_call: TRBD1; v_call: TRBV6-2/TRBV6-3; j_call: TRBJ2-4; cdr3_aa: CASSYWTGLAKNIQYF; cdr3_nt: TGTGCCAGCAGTTACTGGACAGGCTTAGCCAAAAACATTCAGTACTTC
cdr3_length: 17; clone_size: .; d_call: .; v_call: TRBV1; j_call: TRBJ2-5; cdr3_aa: CTSRWNGASGLQETQYF; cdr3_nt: TGCACCAGCAGATGGAACGGGGCTAGCGGTCTACAAGAGACCCAGTACTTC
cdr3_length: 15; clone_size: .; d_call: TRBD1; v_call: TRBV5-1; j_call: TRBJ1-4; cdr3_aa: CASSLVGTGNEKLFF; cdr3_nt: TGCGCCAGCAGCTTAGTCGGGACAGGGAATGAAAAACTGTTTTTT
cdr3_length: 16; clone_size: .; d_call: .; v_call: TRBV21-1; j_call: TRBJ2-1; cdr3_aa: CASSKEGAGGDNEQFF; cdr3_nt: TGTGCCAGCAGCAAAGAAGGAGCGGGAGGGGACAATGAGCAGTTCTTC
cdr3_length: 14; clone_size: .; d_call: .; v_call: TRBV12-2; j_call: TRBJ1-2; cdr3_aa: CALQSGQINYGYTF; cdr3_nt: TGTGCCTTGCAGTCTGGGCAGATTAACTATGGCTACACCTTC